This T cell receptor (beta chain) was obtained from a study of response to subunit inactivated influenza vaccine. Findings of the study overall: The authors suggested that few new T cells are recruited per seasonal influenza vaccination.

Via MiXCR, TCRdb re-called the RT-PCR reads, giving one row per CDR3 protein. The sample carries roughly 570,000 distinct CDR3 sequences, approximately 12% recorded once. As regards this clonotype: The antigen is unknown.

The V gene's germline CDR1 is MNHEY and CDR2 SVGEGT. V was pared by 0 bases and J by 3 bases, with 8 bases of the junction left unmatched. This CDR3 comprises 17 residues. This receptor was identified in a man in his fifties who received an inactivated influenza vaccine. The chain carries TRBV6-2 or TRBV6-3 and TRBJ2-1; the match to TRBD2 covers 7 bases. This specimen was PBMCs from blood, taken 35 to 45 days after vaccination. This CDR3 is CASSYSSKASGYNEQFF. The CDR3 region has the DNA TGTGCCAGCAGTTACTCGAGTAAAGCTAGCGGCTACAATGAGCAGTTCTTC.